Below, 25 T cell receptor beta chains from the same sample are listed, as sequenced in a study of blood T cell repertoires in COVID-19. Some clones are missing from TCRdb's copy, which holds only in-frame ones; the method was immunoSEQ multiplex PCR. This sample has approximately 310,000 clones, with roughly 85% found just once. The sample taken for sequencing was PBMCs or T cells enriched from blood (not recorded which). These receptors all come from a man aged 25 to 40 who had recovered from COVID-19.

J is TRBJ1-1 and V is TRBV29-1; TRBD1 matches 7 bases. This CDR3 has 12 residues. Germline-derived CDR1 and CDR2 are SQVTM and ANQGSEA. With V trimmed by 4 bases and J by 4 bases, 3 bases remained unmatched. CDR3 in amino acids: CSVAQGVTEAFF. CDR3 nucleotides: TGCAGCGTTGCTCAGGGGGTCACTGAAGCTTTCTTT.

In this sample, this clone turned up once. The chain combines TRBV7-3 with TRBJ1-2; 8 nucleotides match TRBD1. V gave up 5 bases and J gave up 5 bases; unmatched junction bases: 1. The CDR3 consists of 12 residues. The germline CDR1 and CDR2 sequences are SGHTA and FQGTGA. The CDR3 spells CASSRTGYGYTF. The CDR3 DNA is TGTGCCAGCAGCCGGACAGGGTATGGCTACACCTTC.

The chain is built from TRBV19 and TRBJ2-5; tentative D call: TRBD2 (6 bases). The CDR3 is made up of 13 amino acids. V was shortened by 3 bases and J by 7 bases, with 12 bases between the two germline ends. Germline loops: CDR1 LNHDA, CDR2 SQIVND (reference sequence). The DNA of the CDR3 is TGTGCCAGTAGTATGGAGGGGCGGGGGACCCAGTACTTC. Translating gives CASSMEGRGTQYF.

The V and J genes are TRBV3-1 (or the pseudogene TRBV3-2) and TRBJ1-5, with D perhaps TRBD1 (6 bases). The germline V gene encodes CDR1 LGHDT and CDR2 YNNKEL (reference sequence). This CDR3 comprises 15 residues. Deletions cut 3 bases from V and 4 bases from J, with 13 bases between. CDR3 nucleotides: TGTGCCAGCAGCCACGCGGGCCAGGGGAATCAGCCCCAGCATTTT. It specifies CASSHAGQGNQPQHF.

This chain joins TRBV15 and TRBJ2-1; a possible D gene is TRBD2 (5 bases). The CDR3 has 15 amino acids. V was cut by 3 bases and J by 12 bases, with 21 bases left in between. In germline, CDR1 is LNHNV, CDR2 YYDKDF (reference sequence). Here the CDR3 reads CATSRPGKTINWQFF. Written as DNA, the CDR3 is TGTGCCACCAGCAGGCCCGGGAAGACTATTAACTGGCAGTTCTTC.

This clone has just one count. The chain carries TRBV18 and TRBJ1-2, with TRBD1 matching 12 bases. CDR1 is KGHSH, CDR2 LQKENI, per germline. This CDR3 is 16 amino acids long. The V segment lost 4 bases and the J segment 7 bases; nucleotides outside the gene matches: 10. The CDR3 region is CASSQSPGTGGSGYTF. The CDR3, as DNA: TGTGCCAGCTCACAAAGCCCCGGGACAGGGGGCTCTGGCTACACCTTC.

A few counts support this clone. The CDR3 DNA is TGTGCCAGCTCAACCGGACAGGGCTACTATGGCTACACCTTC. This sequence encodes CASSTGQGYYGYTF. This sequence joins TRBV18 and TRBJ1-2; 8 nucleotides agree with TRBD1. This CDR3 comprises 14 residues. Germline CDR1 KGHSH, CDR2 LQKENI. With V trimmed by 5 bases and J by 3 bases, 5 bases remained unmatched.

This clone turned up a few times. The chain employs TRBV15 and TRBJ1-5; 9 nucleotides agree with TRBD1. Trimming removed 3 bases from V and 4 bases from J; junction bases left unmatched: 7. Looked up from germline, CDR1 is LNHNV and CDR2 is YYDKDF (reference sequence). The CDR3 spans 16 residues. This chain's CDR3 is CATSSTGGVINQPQHF. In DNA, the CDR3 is TGTGCCACCAGCAGCACAGGGGGCGTAATTAATCAGCCCCAGCATTTT.

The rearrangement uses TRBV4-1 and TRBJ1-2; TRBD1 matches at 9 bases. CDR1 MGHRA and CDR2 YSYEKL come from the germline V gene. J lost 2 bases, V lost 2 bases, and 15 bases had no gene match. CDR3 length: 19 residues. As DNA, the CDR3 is TGCGCCAGCAGCCAACTACAACGGGGAATACAGGGGGCCAACTATGGCTACACCTTC. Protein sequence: CASSQLQRGIQGANYGYTF.

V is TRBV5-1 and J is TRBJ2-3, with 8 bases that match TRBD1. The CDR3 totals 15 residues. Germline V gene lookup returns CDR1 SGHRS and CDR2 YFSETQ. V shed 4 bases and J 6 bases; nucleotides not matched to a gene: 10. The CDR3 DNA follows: TGCGCCAGCAGCGCGACAGGGGCACAGGGGGATACGCAGTATTTT. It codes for CASSATGAQGDTQYF.

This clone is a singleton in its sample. In DNA form, the CDR3 reads TGTGCTAGTGGTTTGGGGACAGGGTTCCAGCCCCAGCATTTT. Translating gives CASGLGTGFQPQHF. The chain links TRBV12-5 to TRBJ1-5; TRBD1 aligns across 8 bases. Germline V gene sequence: CDR1 LGHNT, CDR2 FRNRAP. The CDR3 runs 14 residues. V gave up 1 base and J gave up 7 bases; unmatched junction bases: 3.

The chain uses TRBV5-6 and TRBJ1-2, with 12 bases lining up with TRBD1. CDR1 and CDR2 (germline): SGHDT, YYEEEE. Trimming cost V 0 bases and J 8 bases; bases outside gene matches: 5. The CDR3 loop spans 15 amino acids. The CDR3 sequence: CASSLAGTGGLGYTF. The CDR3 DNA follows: TGTGCCAGCAGCTTGGCCGGGACAGGGGGCCTAGGCTACACCTTC.

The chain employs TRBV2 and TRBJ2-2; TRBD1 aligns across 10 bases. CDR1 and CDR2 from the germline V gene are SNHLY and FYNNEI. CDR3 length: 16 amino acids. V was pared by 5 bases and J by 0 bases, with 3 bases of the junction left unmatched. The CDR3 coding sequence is TGTGCCAGCAGTCTGACAGGGGGCACGAACACCGGGGAGCTGTTTTTT. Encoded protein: CASSLTGGTNTGELFF.

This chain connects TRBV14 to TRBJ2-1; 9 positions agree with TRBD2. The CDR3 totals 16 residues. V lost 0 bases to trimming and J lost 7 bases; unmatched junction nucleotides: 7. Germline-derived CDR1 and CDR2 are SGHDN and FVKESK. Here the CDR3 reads CASSQEWAGGRNEQFF. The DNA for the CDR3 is TGTGCCAGCAGCCAAGAATGGGCGGGGGGGCGGAATGAGCAGTTCTTC.

CDR3 in amino acids: CASSEAPTGPQHF. The CDR3 DNA follows: TGTGCCAGCAGTGAAGCGCCGACAGGGCCCCAGCATTTT. This sequence joins TRBV6-1 and TRBJ1-5; D possibly corresponds to TRBD1 (6 bases). This CDR3 has 13 residues. The V gene lost 0 bases and the J gene lost 9 bases, with 9 bases spanning the gap. CDR1 and CDR2 from the germline V gene are MNHNS and SASEGT.

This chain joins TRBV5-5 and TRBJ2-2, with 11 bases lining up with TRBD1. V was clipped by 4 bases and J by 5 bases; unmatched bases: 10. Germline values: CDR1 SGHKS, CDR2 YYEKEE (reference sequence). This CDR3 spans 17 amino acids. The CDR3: CASSLFLGQGVTGELFF. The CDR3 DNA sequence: TGTGCCAGCAGCCTCTTCTTGGGACAGGGGGTTACCGGGGAGCTGTTTTTT.

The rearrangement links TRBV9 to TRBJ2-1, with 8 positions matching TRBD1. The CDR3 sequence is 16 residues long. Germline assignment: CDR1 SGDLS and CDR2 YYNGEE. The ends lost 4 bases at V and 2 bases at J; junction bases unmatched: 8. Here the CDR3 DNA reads TGTGCCAGCAGCCCGAAGACAGGGGAGGCCTACAATGAGCAGTTCTTC. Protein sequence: CASSPKTGEAYNEQFF.

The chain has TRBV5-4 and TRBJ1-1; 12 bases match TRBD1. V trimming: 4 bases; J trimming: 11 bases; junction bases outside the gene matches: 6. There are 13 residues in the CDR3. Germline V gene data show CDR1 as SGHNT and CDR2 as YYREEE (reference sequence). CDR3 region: CASSKGQGAGAFF. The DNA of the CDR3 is TGTGCCAGCAGCAAGGGACAGGGGGCCGGGGCTTTCTTT.

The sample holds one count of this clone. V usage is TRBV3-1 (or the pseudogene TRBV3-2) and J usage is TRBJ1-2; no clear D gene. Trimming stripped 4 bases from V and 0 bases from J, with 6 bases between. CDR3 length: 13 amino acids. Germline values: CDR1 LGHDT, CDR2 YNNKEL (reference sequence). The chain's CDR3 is CASSPHANYGYTF. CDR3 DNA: TGTGCCAGCAGCCCCCATGCTAACTATGGCTACACCTTC.

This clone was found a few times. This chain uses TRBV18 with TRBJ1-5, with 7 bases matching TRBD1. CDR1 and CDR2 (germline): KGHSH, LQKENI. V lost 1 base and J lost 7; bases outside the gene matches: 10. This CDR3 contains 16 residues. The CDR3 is CASSPRSGGERQPQHF. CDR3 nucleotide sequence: TGTGCCAGCTCACCACGTTCAGGGGGTGAGCGCCAGCCCCAGCATTTT.

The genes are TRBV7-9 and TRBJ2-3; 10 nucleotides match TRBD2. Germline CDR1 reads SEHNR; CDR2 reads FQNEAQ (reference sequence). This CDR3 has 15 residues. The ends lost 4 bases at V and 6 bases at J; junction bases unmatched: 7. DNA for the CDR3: TGTGCCAGCAGCTGGAGCGGGGGGGCAGATGATACGCAGTATTTT. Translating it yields CASSWSGGADDTQYF. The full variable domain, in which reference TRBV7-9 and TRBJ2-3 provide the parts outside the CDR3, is DTGVSQNPRHKITKRGQNVTFRCDPISEHNRLYWYRQTLGQGPEFLTYFQNEAQLEKSRLLSDRFSAERPKGSFSTLEIQRTEQGDSAMYLCASSWSGGADDTQYFGPGTRLTVL.

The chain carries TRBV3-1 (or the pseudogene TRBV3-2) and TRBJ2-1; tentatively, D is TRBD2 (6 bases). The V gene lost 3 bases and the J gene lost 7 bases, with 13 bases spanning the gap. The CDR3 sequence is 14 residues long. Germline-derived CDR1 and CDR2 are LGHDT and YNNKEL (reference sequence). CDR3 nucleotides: TGTGCCAGCAGCCAGGGACTTTTTCTAAATGAGCAGTTCTTC. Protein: CASSQGLFLNEQFF.

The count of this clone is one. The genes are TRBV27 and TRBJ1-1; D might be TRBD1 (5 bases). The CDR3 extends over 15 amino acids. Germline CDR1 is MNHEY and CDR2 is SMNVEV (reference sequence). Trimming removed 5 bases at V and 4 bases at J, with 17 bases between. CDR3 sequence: CASSPRKGLGTEAFF. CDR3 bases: TGTGCCAGCAGTCCTCGTAAGGGACTAGGCACTGAAGCTTTCTTT.

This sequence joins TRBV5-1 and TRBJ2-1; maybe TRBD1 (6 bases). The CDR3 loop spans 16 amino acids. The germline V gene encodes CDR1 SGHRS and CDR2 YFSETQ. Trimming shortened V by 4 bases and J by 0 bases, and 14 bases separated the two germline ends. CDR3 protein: CASSQGTADSYNEQFF. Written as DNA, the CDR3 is TGCGCCAGCAGCCAGGGGACCGCGGACTCCTACAATGAGCAGTTCTTC.

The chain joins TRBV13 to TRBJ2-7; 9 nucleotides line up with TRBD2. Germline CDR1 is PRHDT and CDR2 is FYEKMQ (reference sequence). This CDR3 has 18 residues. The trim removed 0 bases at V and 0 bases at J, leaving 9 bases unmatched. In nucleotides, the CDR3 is TGTGCCAGCAGCTTAGGCACAGGTCTAGCGGGGTTCTCCTACGAGCAGTACTTC. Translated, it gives CASSLGTGLAGFSYEQYF.